This T cell receptor beta chain was profiled in a study of human T cells and chemical hapten exposure. On the study more broadly: Patients additionally received therapeutic doses of diphenylcyclopropenone on the scalp once a week, and this continued throughout the roughly 25-week study. Notes on the study in general: Following DPC sensitization, TCRs present above 1 in 1000 frequency showed no change.

CDR1 is MNHEY, CDR2 SMNVEV, per germline (reference sequence). This CDR3 contains 17 residues. The germline V and J ends were trimmed by 6 bases and 0 bases, with 15 bases remaining between them. This sample's time point: patch test 1, 2 weeks after DPC sensitization. Documented treatment: therapeutic diphenylcyclopropenone sensitization with weekly scalp DPC. Comments on this clonotype: No antigen is known for it.

TCRdb re-analysed the RACE reads in MiXCR, keeping a single row per CDR3 protein. The sample gives fewer than 400,000 distinct CDR3 sequences, roughly 6.9% of which show up once; around 8.4% is in the top ten. The genes are TRBV27 and TRBJ1-6; tentative D call: TRBD1 (5 bases). The sequencing used whole blood, collected in connection with sensitization to the hapten diphenylcyclopropenone (DPC). This TCR came from a woman aged 18 to 35 with alopecia areata. Some clones in this sample may be carry-over from other donors' samples. The CDR3, as DNA: TGTGCCAGCAGCGGGGACTCAAGGAGCTCCTATAATTCACCCCTCCACTTT. Amino acids: CASSGDSRSSYNSPLHF.